This TCR beta chain was captured by sequencing in a study of T cells in Graves' hyperthyroidism and ophthalmopathy (dated by TCRdb to the late 2010s). As for the study more broadly: Peripheral blood was sampled at the time of initial diagnosis, prior to any treatment. Thyroid tissue and blood T-cell repertoires from six Graves' hyperthyroidism patients were also compared in the study. An independent validation cohort of 18 to 20 hyperthyroidism patients and 15 or so patients who later progressed to ophthalmopathy tested prospective prediction of ophthalmopathy. The 100 discovery patients were randomly split 7:3 into training and test sets. Following sampling, methimazole starting at 30 mg daily was given to hyperthyroidism patients, and high-dose intravenous methylprednisolone was given to ophthalmopathy patients. The paper reports TCR Vbeta CDR3 sequencing of some 140 peripheral blood samples: 43 ophthalmopathy, under 80 hyperthyroidism and approximately 17 progressor patients. A discovery cohort of about a hundred patients, approximately 45 with Graves' ophthalmopathy and fewer than 65 with stable Graves' hyperthyroidism, was used to find distinguishing TCR V-J signatures. Results and caveats for the whole study, not just this receptor: Blood samples also contained most of the expanded thyroid clonotypes (frequency above 0.001), which suggests that blood repertoires may reflect thyroid immune responses. A 13 V-J signature model separated ophthalmopathy from stable hyperthyroidism, with over 85% sensitivity and 81.08% specificity in cross-validation and 80%/75% in testing. No statistical method was used to set the sample size in advance, and investigators knew the group allocation. In validation, the model predicted progression to ophthalmopathy with over 60% sensitivity and around 72% specificity, a median of around six months before onset.

Ophthalmopathy patients had moderately to severely active disease, with a Clinical Activity Score of 3 or more, a NOSPECS grade of 4 or more, and a disease duration of less than 3 months. The study excluded patients with uncontrolled infections, other autoimmune diseases, pregnancy or lactation. Clinical symptoms, serum thyroxine and TRAb, thyroid ultrasound, and orbital computed tomography formed the basis for the diagnoses. Ficoll-Paque density gradient centrifugation was used to isolate PBMCs from 8.5 to 10 ml of fresh peripheral blood. Total RNA was extracted with Trizol reagent, and quality was checked on an Agilent 2100 Bioanalyzer. Trimming takes 0 bases off V and 3 bases off J; junction bases not matched to a gene: 5. From the germline V gene, CDR1 is SGHTA and CDR2 is FQGNSA. From its cysteine to its phenylalanine, the CDR3 spans 16 amino acids. This entry keeps only the CDR3 DNA: 48 bases, framed from base 1.

The TCR beta CDR3 regions were amplified from the RNA transcripts. A first-round RT-PCR of the TCR CDR3 used the HTBI primer set with the Qiagen OneStep RT-PCR kit. A second multiplex PCR round built the libraries, followed by size selection and purification. The libraries were sequenced on an Illumina HiSeq2000 using paired-end 100 bp reads. The paper's processing steps were these. SOAPnuke was used to process the raw data, with reads discarded if the reads contained adapters or uncalled bases, had a mean Phred below 15, or lacked an exact constant-primer or identifier match. COPE v1.2.5 was used to merge high-quality paired reads, and clonotypes were defined as unique nucleotide sequences. Clonotypes were aligned to IMGT TRBV, TRBD and TRBJ reference segments using MiTCR v1.1. The analysis included only V-J combinations with a frequency above 0.0001, which together covered roughly 99% of the repertoires. The TCS score was defined as F50 (clonal expansion) divided by E x V (chaos), with BLOSUM62-based TCRdist calculated between CDR3 peptides within each V-J. Welch's t-statistics and random forest reduced some 510 V-J features to 10 to 15, which were used in a naive Bayes classifier (R e1071). The raw public reads went through TCRdb reprocessing: fastp at Q25, MiXCR clone calling, in-frame beta chains kept. Records with the same CDR3 protein are collapsed into one entry carrying the most frequent genes and DNA. The V and J calls reflect TCRdb's pipeline rather than the authors' work. The sample yields hundreds of thousands of distinct CDR3 sequences; about 20% were counted once. Over 45% of the sample goes to the ten largest clones.

Many counts were recorded for this clonotype. Which antigen it targets is not known. No base quality values were provided; no much bigger clone lies one nucleotide off. The receptor's source is a man aged 35 to 55 with Graves' ophthalmopathy. Material: blood. This chain joins TRBV7-2 to TRBJ2-3, and 8 bases in between align with TRBD2. The DNA sequence is given as TGTGCCAGCAGCTTAGCGGTCGGGGGGGCTACAGATACGCAGTATTTT. Its protein reads: CASSLAVGGATDTQYF.